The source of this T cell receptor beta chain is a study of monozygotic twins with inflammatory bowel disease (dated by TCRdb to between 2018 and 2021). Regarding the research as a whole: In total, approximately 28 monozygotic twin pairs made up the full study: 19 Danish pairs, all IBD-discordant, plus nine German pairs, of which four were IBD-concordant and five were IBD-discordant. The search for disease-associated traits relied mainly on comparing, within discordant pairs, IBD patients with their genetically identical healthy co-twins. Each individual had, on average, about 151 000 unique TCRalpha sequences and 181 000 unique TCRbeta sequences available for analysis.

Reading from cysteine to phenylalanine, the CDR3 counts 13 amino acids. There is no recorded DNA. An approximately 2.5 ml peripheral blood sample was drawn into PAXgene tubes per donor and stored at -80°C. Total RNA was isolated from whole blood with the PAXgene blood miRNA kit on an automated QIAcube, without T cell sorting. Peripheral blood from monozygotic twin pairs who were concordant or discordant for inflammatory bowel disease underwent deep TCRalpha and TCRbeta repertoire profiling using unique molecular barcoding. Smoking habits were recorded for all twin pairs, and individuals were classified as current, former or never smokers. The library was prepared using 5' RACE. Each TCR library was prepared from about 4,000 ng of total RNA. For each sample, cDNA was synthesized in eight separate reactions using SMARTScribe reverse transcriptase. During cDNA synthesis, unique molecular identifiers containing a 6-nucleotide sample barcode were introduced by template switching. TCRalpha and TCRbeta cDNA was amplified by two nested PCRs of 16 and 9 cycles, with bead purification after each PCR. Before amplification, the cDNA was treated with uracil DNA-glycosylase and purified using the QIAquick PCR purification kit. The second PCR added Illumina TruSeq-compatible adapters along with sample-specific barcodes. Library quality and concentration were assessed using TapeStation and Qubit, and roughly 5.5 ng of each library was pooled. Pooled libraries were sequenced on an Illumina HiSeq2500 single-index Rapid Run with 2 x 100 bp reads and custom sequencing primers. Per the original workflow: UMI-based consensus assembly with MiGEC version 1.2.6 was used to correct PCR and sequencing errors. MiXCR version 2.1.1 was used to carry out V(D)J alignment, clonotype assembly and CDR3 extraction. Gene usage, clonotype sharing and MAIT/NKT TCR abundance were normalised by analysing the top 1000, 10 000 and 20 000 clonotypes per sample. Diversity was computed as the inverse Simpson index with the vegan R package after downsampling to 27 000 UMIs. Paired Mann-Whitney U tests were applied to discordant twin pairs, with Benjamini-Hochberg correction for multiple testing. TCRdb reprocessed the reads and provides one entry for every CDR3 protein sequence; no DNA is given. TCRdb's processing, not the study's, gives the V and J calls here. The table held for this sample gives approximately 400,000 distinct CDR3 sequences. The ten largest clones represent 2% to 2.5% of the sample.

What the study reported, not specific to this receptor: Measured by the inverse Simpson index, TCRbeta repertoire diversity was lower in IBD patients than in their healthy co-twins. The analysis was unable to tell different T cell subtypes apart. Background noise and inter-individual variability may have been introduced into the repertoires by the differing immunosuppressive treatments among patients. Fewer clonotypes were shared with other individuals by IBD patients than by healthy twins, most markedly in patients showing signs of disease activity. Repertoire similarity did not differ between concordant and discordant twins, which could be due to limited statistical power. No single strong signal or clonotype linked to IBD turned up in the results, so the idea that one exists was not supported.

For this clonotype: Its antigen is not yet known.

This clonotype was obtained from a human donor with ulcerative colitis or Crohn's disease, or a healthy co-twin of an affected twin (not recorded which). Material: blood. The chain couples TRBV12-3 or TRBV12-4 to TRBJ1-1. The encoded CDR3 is CASSGDQHTEAFF.